Listed here are 8 T cell receptor beta chains from one sample, sequenced in a study of cytomegalovirus exposure and HLA in healthy donors. Only in-frame clones appear in the TCRdb table, and some are missing; sequencing was by immunoSEQ multiplex PCR. The sample carries 150,000 to 200,000 clones, 85% recorded once. Sequencing was carried out using PBMCs. All receptors derive from a young man in good health and CMV-seropositive.

CDR3 region: CASSTQRENTEAFF. In nucleotides, the CDR3 is TGTGCCAGTAGTACTCAGCGGGAGAACACTGAAGCTTTCTTT. The chain has TRBV19 and TRBJ1-1; D call uncertain. The CDR3 is 14 amino acids. Trimming pared 4 bases from V and 1 base from J, leaving 10 bases between. Germline CDR1 and CDR2: LNHDA and SQIVND (reference sequence).

Turning to this clone: Other DNA sequences in the same sample also yield this CDR3. The chain joins TRBV9 to TRBJ1-2; unclear D gene. The length of the CDR3 is 13 residues. Germline CDR1 SGDLS, CDR2 YYNGEE. V was shortened by 4 bases and J by 6 bases, with 13 bases between the two germline ends. The CDR3 DNA follows: TGTGCCAGCAGCCCCCGGGTCGCCAATGGCTACACCTTC. Translating gives CASSPRVANGYTF.

CDR3 in amino acids: CASSPKDRYYGYTF. CDR3 DNA: TGTGCCAGCAGCCCCAAGGACAGGTACTATGGCTACACCTTC. V and J are TRBV6-5 and TRBJ1-2, with 7 bases matching TRBD1. This CDR3 contains 14 residues. Germline assignment: CDR1 MNHEY and CDR2 SVGAGI. With 6 bases clipped from V and 3 bases from J, the junction kept 7 bases outside the gene matches.

The J gene is TRBJ2-7, the V gene TRBV27, with 7 bases fitting TRBD2. The V segment lost 3 bases and the J segment 4 bases; nucleotides outside the gene matches: 3. The CDR3 runs 13 residues. CDR1 is MNHEY and CDR2 is SMNVEV in the germline V gene (reference sequence). The CDR3 bases are TGTGCCAGCAGTTTTGGGGGGGGTTACGAGCAGTACTTC. Translation gives CASSFGGGYEQYF.

The chain carries TRBV30 and TRBJ1-6, with D possibly TRBD1 on 6 matching bases. This CDR3 spans 14 amino acids. Germline V gives CDR1 GTSNPN, CDR2 SVGIG (reference sequence). Trimming took off 4 bases at V and 10 bases at J, with 17 bases between the two ends. The chain's CDR3 is CAWKGGGSESPLHF. The DNA for the CDR3 is TGTGCCTGGAAAGGGGGAGGGAGCGAGTCACCCCTCCACTTT.

CDR3 sequence: CASSDLAGGANQFTSTDTQYF. CDR3 nucleotide sequence: TGTGCCAGCAGTGACTTAGCGGGAGGAGCTAACCAGTTTACTAGCACAGATACGCAGTATTTT. The genes are TRBV6-4 and TRBJ2-3; 10 nucleotides align to TRBD2. The V gene end was trimmed by 1 base and the J gene end by 0 bases; junction bases not matched to a gene: 16. This CDR3 region has 21 residues. Germline V gene lookup returns CDR1 MRHNA and CDR2 SNTAGT.

The CDR3 DNA reads as TGTGCCAGCAGCACGTCAACTGGGGGCGACGAGCAGTACTTC. It translates to CASSTSTGGDEQYF. The chain has TRBV9 and TRBJ2-7; a weak D match, TRBD1 (6 bases). Germline V gene sequence: CDR1 SGDLS, CDR2 YYNGEE. CDR3 length: 14 amino acids. Deletions cut 4 bases from V and 5 bases from J, with 16 bases between.

This CDR3 is CSVGGQGKGYTF. The CDR3 DNA reads TGCAGCGTTGGAGGCCAGGGCAAGGGCTACACCTTC. This rearrangement joins TRBV29-1 to TRBJ1-2; weak D call: TRBD1 (5 bases). V dropped 4 bases and J dropped 8 bases, with 14 bases sitting between them. The CDR3 totals 12 residues. Per the germline V gene, CDR1 is SQVTM and CDR2 is ANQGSEA.